Each of the 10 T cell receptor beta chains below was sequenced from the same sample in a study of chemoradiotherapy in HPV16-positive cancers (dated by TCRdb to the early 2020s). Libraries were prepared through the immunoSEQ multiplex PCR assay. Entries here come from immuneACCESS through TCRdb and include only in-frame sequences with V and J called. Some clones fail to appear in such tables; in the studies checked, an unresolved V gene covers under half of the shortfall, and the cause of the remainder is unknown. In this sample the table shows tens of thousands of clones, around nine tenths of which occur a single time. 4% to 5% of the sample comes from the top ten. Specimen: blood, collected from a patient who underwent chemoradiotherapy. These receptor sequences come from a human donor with HPV-associated anogenital cancer.

V and J are TRBV7-2 and TRBJ1-3, with D uncertain. V was cut by 3 bases and J by 0 bases, with 9 bases left in between. The CDR3 is 15 amino acids. Germline V gene sequence: CDR1 SGHTA, CDR2 FQGNSA. CDR3 sequence reads: CASSFGPSSGNTIYF. As DNA, the CDR3 is TGTGCCAGCAGCTTTGGTCCATCCTCTGGAAACACCATATATTTT.

The chain recombines TRBV6-1 with TRBJ2-3; D unclear. CDR3 length: 15 residues. V shed 3 bases and J shed 1 base, with 11 bases lying between them. Looked up from germline, CDR1 is MNHNS and CDR2 is SASEGT. Written as DNA, the CDR3 is TGTGCCAGCAGTGACCGACATAAAGGCACAGATACGCAGTATTTT. This translates into CASSDRHKGTDTQYF.

The chain is built from TRBV4-1 and TRBJ2-3; no clear D gene. Germline loops: CDR1 MGHRA, CDR2 YSYEKL. Trimming stripped 1 base from V and 2 bases from J, with 7 bases between. This CDR3 comprises 14 residues. The CDR3 is CASSQVLTTDTQYF. CDR3 nucleotide sequence: TGCGCCAGCAGCCAAGTGTTAACCACAGATACGCAGTATTTT.

This clone was counted between two and nine times. V is TRBV4-1 and J is TRBJ1-2; D might be TRBD1 (5 bases). This CDR3 is built from 12 residues. Per the germline V gene, CDR1 is MGHRA and CDR2 is YSYEKL. Trimming removed 2 bases at V and 7 bases at J, with 8 bases between. For the CDR3, the DNA is TGCGCCAGCAGCCAACCGAGGGGTGGCTACACCTTC. It specifies CASSQPRGGYTF.

The chain joins TRBV9 to TRBJ2-3, with D perhaps assigned TRBD1 or TRBD2 (5 bases each). V gave up 2 bases and J gave up 4 bases, with 14 bases separating them. From germline, CDR1 is SGDLS and CDR2 YYNGEE. The CDR3 length is 15 residues. The CDR3 sequence is CASSVRGSKSDTQYF. CDR3 bases: TGTGCCAGCAGCGTGAGGGGCAGCAAATCAGATACGCAGTATTTT. Variable domain in full (rest from reference TRBV9 and TRBJ2-3): DSGVTQTPKHLITATGQRVTLRCSPRSGDLSVYWYQQSLDQGLQFLIQYYNGEERAKGNILERFSAQQFPDLHSELNLSSLELGDSALYFCASSVRGSKSDTQYFGPGTRLTVL.

V gene TRBV27 combines with J gene TRBJ2-1; the D is unclear. Trimming took off 2 bases at V and 5 bases at J, with 7 bases between the two ends. CDR3 size: 13 residues. CDR1 and CDR2 (germline): MNHEY, SMNVEV (reference sequence). In DNA form, the CDR3 reads TGTGCCAGCAGTTTAGGCTGGGACAATGAGCAGTTCTTC. It translates to CASSLGWDNEQFF.

V is TRBV7-9 and J is TRBJ2-2, with D maybe TRBD2 (5 bases). The germline CDR1 and CDR2 sequences are SEHNR and FQNEAQ (reference sequence). This CDR3 has 15 amino acids. Trimming pared 6 bases from V and 0 bases from J, leaving 11 bases between. The CDR3 region has the DNA TGTGCCAGCAGACTAGACGGGACGAACACCGGGGAGCTGTTTTTT. Its protein is CASRLDGTNTGELFF.

The rearrangement links TRBV27 to TRBJ2-2; no definite D call. The CDR3 totals 14 residues. The germline gives CDR1 MNHEY, CDR2 SMNVEV (reference sequence). Trimming shortened V by 0 bases and J by 5 bases, and 7 bases separated the two germline ends. CDR3 in DNA: TGTGCCAGCAGTTTATCTTTCGGGACCGGGGAGCTGTTTTTT. It translates to CASSLSFGTGELFF.

This clone appeared once. V usage is TRBV18 and J usage is TRBJ1-3, with 7 bases fitting TRBD1. With V trimmed by 8 bases and J by 2 bases, 3 bases remained unmatched. This CDR3 contains 13 residues. In germline, CDR1 is KGHSH, CDR2 LQKENI. CDR3 sequence (DNA): TGTGCCAGCCGAGACAGGGCTGGAAACACCATATATTTT. This translates into CASRDRAGNTIYF.

The genes are TRBV28 and TRBJ2-3; no clear D gene. Germline values: CDR1 MDHEN, CDR2 SYDVKM. The CDR3 runs 12 residues. V was trimmed by 1 base and J by 7 bases, leaving 6 bases between them. The CDR3 DNA is TGTGCCAGCAGTTTATCTAGAAATACGCAGTATTTT. The encoded protein is CASSLSRNTQYF.